This TCR beta chain came from a study of cytomegalovirus exposure and HLA in healthy donors. Study-level points and caveats: TRBV6-2, TRBV6-3 and some other V segments were excluded as indistinguishable. Previous analysis showed most TCR beta V segments were productive about 90% or about 30% of the time.

Germline V CDR1 and CDR2: SEHNR, FQNEAQ (reference sequence). The CDR3 consists of 15 residues. Between the trimmed V and J ends, which lost 0 bases and 2 bases, there was a span of 8 bases. Concerning this clone: The antigen is not known.

Primers: 60 Vbeta forward and 13 Jbeta reverse. Clones were sequenced by immunoSEQ multiplex PCR, and TCRdb holds only the in-frame ones, with some missing. The sample includes 80,000 to 100,000 clones, over 65% seen only once; the top ten take 16%. Sequencing was performed on PBMCs. The receptor was derived from a woman aged 18-35 years in good health and CMV-seropositive. The chain joins TRBV7-9 to TRBJ2-4; D might be TRBD1 (6 bases). The CDR3 is CASSLAGGSKNIQYF. The CDR3 nucleotides read TGTGCCAGCAGCTTAGCAGGGGGATCCAAAAACATTCAGTACTTC.